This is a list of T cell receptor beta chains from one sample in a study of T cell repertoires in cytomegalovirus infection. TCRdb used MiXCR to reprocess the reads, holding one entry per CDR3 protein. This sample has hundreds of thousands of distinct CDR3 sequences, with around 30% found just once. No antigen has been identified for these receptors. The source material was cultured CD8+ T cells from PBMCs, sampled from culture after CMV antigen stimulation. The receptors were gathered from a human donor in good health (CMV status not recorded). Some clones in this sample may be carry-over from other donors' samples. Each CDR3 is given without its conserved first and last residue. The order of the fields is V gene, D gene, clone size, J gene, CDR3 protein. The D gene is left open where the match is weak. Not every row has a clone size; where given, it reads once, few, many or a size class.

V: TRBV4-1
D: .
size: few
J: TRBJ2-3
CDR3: ASSHLGLTSAPDTQY

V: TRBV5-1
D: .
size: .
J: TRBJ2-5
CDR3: ASSFTPFGETQY

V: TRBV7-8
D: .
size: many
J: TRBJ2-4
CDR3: ASSSHRGGNIQY

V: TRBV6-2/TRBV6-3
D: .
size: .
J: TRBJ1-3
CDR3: ASSRTSVSRNTIY

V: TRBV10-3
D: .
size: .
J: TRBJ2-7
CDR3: AISGPDQGQYEQY

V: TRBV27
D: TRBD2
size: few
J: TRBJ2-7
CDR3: ASRASGTSGASYEQY

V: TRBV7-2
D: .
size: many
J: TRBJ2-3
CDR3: ASSPRSGATDTQY

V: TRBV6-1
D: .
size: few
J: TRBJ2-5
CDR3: ASDSGGVQETQY

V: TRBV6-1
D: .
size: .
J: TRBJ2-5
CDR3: ASNEWGSGETQY

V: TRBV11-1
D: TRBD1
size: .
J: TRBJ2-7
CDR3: ASSRQGSVNEQY

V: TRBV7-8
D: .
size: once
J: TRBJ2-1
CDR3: VSSEGLEEQF

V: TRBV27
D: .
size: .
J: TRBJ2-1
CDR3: ASSYGVNDEQF

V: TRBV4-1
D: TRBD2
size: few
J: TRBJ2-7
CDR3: ASSFRGLAPNEQY

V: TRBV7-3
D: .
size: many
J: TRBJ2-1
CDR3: ASSLRSSSYNEQF

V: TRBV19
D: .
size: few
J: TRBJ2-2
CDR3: ASSIDAALTGELF

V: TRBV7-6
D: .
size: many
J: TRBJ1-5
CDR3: ASSLAVDQPQH

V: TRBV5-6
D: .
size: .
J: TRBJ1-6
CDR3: ASSPGSEPYNSPLH

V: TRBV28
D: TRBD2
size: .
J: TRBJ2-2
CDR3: ASDKLPKAGLAGGYGELF

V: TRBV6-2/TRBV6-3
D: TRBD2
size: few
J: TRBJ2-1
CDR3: ASSSYIAGGLDEQF

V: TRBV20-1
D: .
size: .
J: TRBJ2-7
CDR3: SPSPILLFGEQY

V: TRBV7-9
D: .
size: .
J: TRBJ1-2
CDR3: ASSLAGQTYGYT

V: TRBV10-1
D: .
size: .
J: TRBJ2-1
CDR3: ASSESGSYNEQF

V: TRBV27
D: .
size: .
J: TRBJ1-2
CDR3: ASSRGTYGYT

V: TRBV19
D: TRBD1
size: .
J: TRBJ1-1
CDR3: ASSRRSYLGTGVGNTEAF

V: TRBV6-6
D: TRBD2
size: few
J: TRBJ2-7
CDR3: ASNRGLAGAYEQY

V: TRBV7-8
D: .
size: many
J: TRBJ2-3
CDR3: ASSLELILWGDTQY

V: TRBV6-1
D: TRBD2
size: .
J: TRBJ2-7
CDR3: ASSPPGGGIPYEQY

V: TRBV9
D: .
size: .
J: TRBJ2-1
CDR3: ASTLGGGSYNEQF

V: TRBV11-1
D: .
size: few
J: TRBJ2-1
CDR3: ASSFLGRGPDEQF

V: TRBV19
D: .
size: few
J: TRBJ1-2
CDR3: ASKGITGPPGYGYT

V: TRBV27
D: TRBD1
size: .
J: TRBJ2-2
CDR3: ATSDRGYTGELF

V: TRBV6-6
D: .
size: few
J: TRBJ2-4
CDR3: ASSSGDLAKNIQY

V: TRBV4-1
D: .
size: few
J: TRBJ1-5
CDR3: ASSQVPSGNQPQH

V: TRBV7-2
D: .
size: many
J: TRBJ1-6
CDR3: ASSSPVVGVGNSPLH

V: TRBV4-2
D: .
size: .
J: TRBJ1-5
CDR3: ASSQGEEISNQPQH

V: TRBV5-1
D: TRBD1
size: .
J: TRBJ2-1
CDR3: ASSSPRDSAYNEQF

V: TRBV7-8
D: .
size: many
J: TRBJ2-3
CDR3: ASSLGRRATDTQY

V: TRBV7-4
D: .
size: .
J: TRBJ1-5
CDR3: ASSLGDTGNQTQH

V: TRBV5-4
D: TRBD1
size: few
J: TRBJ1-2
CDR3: ASSLGPGQGSSNYGYT

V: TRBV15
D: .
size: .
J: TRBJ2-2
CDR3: ATNKLPGANTGELF

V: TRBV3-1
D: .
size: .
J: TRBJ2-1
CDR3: ASSQDIPGYSYNEQF

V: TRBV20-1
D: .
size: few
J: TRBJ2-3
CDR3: SAFLGTISDTQY

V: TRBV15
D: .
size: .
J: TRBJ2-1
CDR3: ATRSQGGNEQF

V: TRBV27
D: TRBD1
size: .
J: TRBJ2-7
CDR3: ASSDRGEQY

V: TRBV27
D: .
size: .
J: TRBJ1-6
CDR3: ASSLSRYSPLH

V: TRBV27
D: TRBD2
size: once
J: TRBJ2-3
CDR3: ASSPLAGPVSTQY

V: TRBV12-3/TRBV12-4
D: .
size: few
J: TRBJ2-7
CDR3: ASSYGRGGVYEQY

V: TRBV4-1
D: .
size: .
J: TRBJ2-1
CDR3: ASSQGRAIPNNEQF

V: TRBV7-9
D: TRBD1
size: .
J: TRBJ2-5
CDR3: ASTKGAETQY

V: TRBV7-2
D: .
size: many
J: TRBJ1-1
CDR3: ASSPPRGPWDTEAF